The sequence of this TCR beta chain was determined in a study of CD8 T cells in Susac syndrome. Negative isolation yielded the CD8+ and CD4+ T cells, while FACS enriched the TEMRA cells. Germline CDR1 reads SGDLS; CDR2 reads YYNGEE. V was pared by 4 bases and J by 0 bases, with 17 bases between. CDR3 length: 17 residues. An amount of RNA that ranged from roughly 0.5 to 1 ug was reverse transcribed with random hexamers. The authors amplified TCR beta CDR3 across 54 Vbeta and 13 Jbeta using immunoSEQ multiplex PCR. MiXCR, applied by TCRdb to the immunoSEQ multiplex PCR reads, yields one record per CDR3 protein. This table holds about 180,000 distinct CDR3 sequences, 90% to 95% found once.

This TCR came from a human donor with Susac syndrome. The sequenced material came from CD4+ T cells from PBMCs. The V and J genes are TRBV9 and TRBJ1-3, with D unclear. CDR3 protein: CASSSSHSGYSGNTIYF. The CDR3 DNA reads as TGTGCCAGCAGCTCGTCACACAGTGGTTACTCTGGAAACACCATATATTTT.